The 13 T cell receptor beta chains below were found in one sample sequenced in a study of blood T cell repertoires in COVID-19. Measured with immunoSEQ multiplex PCR; TCRdb has only the in-frame clones, and not every one. The sample carries fewer than 350,000 clones, roughly nine tenths recorded once. Input material: peripheral blood. These receptors were taken from a woman under 40 with COVID-19, enrolled during active disease.

V gene TRBV27 combines with J gene TRBJ2-1; maybe TRBD2 (6 bases). CDR3 length: 16 amino acids. Trimming removed 3 bases at V and 0 bases at J, with 12 bases between. Germline CDR1 is MNHEY and CDR2 is SMNVEV (reference sequence). CDR3 amino acids: CASSFSTRSSYNEQFF. The CDR3 DNA reads as TGTGCCAGCAGTTTCTCGACTAGGAGCTCCTACAATGAGCAGTTCTTC.

This chain joins TRBV7-6 and TRBJ2-3, with 9 positions matching TRBD2. The germline V gene has CDR1 SGHVS and CDR2 FNYEAQ. The J segment lost 5 bases and the V segment lost 2 bases, leaving 5 bases of the junction unmatched. CDR3 length equals 15 residues. The CDR3 region has the DNA TGTGCCAGCAGCTTACCGCGGGGGGGCCAAGATACGCAGTATTTT. As protein: CASSLPRGGQDTQYF.

The chain has TRBV3-1 (or the pseudogene TRBV3-2) and TRBJ2-5; D is possibly TRBD2 (8 bases). The V and J ends lost 6 bases and 3 bases respectively, with 14 bases between them. In germline, CDR1 is LGHDT, CDR2 YNNKEL (reference sequence). The CDR3 is 14 residues long. The CDR3 DNA is TGTGCCAGCAGTCGACAGGGACTAGAAGAGACCCAGTACTTC. Translating it yields CASSRQGLEETQYF.

This sequence joins TRBV5-1 and TRBJ1-1, with TRBD1 identical over 11 bases. This CDR3 has 14 residues. CDR1 SGHRS and CDR2 YFSETQ come from the germline V gene. V shed 4 bases and J 6 bases; nucleotides not matched to a gene: 5. In nucleotides, the CDR3 is TGCGCCAGCAGCACCCGGACAGGGGGCTCTGAAGCTTTCTTT. It codes for CASSTRTGGSEAFF.

J is TRBJ1-4 and V is TRBV5-1; 7 nucleotides align to TRBD1. In germline, CDR1 is SGHRS, CDR2 YFSETQ. V gave up 4 bases and J gave up 5 bases; unmatched junction bases: 5. The CDR3 is 14 residues long. The CDR3 loop is CASSTQGVNEKLFF. The DNA for the CDR3 is TGCGCCAGCAGCACCCAGGGGGTAAATGAAAAACTGTTTTTT.

J is TRBJ2-1 and V is TRBV13; 7 bases line up with TRBD1. V was clipped by 5 bases and J by 0 bases; unmatched bases: 7. Germline V lookup: CDR1 PRHDT, CDR2 FYEKMQ (reference sequence). The CDR3 runs 16 residues. The CDR3 loop reads CASSRKQGSSYNEQFF. The CDR3 nucleotides are TGTGCCAGCAGCCGCAAACAGGGGAGCTCCTACAATGAGCAGTTCTTC.

V gene TRBV2 combines with J gene TRBJ2-2; 8 positions match TRBD2. The V gene's germline CDR1 is SNHLY and CDR2 FYNNEI. There are 14 residues in the CDR3. Trimming at V came to 8 bases and at J to 4 bases, leaving 6 bases not matched to a gene. This chain's CDR3 is CASAGGAGTGELFF. For the CDR3, the DNA is TGTGCCAGCGCCGGGGGGGCCGGCACCGGGGAGCTGTTTTTT.

This chain links TRBV6-5 with TRBJ1-2; D is undetermined. Germline V gene sequence: CDR1 MNHEY, CDR2 SVGAGI. This CDR3 spans 11 amino acids. V lost 7 bases to trimming and J lost 5 bases, with 8 bases between them. The CDR3 spells CASILSYGYTF. The CDR3 region has the DNA TGTGCCAGCATCCTCAGTTATGGCTACACCTTC.

In its sample, this clone was seen a few times. V usage is TRBV5-6 and J usage is TRBJ1-1, with TRBD1 identical over 7 bases. Germline V gene sequence: CDR1 SGHDT, CDR2 YYEEEE. The CDR3 loop spans 17 amino acids. V was pared by 4 bases and J by 5 bases, with 17 bases of the junction left unmatched. CDR3 coding DNA: TGTGCCAGCAGCCCATTTAGAAGACAGGGAGGAAAAACTGAAGCTTTCTTT. Its translation: CASSPFRRQGGKTEAFF.

The chain uses TRBV12-5 and TRBJ2-1; no definite D call. CDR3 length: 12 amino acids. Germline CDR1 and CDR2: LGHNT and FRNRAP. The ends were cut back, 1 base at V and 7 bases at J, with 5 bases in the middle. The CDR3, as DNA: TGTGCTAGTGGTTTGGGAGTTAATGAGCAGTTCTTC. This codes for CASGLGVNEQFF.

The chain has TRBV11-2 and TRBJ2-5; D is ambiguous. The CDR3 is made up of 11 amino acids. The V end lost 1 base, the J end lost 8 bases, and 5 bases lay between the germline ends. Germline CDR1 is SGHAT and CDR2 is FQNNGV. The CDR3 reads CASSLVGTQYF. The CDR3 region has the DNA TGTGCCAGCAGCTTAGTGGGCACCCAGTACTTC. The full variable domain, completed using reference TRBV11-2 and TRBJ2-5, is EAGVAQSPRYKIIEKRQSVAFWCNPISGHATLYWYQQILGQGPKLLIQFQNNGVVDDSQLPKDRFSAERLKGVDSTLKIQPAKLEDSAVYLCASSLVGTQYFGPGTRLLVL.

V gene TRBV5-1 combines with J gene TRBJ2-7; possibly TRBD1 for D (6 bases). CDR3 length: 14 residues. Looked up from germline, CDR1 is SGHRS and CDR2 is YFSETQ. Deletions cut 2 bases from V and 1 base from J, with 10 bases between. CDR3 bases: TGCGCCAGCAGCTTCCTGACAGGATCCTACGAGCAGTACTTC. This gives the protein CASSFLTGSYEQYF.

CDR3 DNA sequence: TGTGCCAGCAGCTTAGACCGAGGGAAGGACTCACCCCTCCACTTT. It codes for CASSLDRGKDSPLHF. The rearrangement uses TRBV11-2 and TRBJ1-6; no reliable D call. The germline V and J ends were trimmed by 0 bases and 10 bases, with 13 bases remaining between them. CDR3 length: 15 amino acids. Germline CDR1 reads SGHAT; CDR2 reads FQNNGV.